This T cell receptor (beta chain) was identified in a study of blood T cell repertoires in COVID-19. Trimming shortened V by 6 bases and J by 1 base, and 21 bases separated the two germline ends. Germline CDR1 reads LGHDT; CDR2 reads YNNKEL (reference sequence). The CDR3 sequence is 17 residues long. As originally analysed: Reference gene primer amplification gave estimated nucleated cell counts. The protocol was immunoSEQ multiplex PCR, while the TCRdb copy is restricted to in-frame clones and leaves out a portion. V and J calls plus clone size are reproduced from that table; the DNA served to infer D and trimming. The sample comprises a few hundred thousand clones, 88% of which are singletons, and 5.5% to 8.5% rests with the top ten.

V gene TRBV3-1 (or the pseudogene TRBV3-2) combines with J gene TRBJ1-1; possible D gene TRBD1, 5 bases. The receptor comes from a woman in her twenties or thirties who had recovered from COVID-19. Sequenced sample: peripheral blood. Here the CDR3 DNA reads TGTGCCAGCAGTGAAATCGATGGGGCGGGAGAGAACACTGAAGCTTTCTTT. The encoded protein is CASSEIDGAGENTEAFF.